What follows are 5 T cell receptor beta chains derived from one specimen sequenced in a study of blood T cell repertoires in COVID-19 (dated by TCRdb to the early 2020s). Library preparation used the immunoSEQ multiplex PCR assay. TCRdb took this table from immuneACCESS and kept in-frame rearrangements with V and J called. Such tables lack part of the clones; where checked against another copy, unresolved V genes explain under half of the gap, and the rest is unexplained. The table for this sample lists some 180,000 clones; about 85% of them were counted only once. Jointly, the top ten make up around 8.4% of the sample. The sequenced material came from peripheral blood. These receptors were collected from a woman aged 80 or over with COVID-19, enrolled during active disease.

The rearrangement uses TRBV2 and TRBJ2-2; TRBD1 might be the D (6 bases). Germline V gene sequence: CDR1 SNHLY, CDR2 FYNNEI. The CDR3 totals 13 residues. V lost 5 bases and J 5 bases, leaving 9 bases between the germline ends. The DNA of the CDR3 is TGTGCCAGCAGTATACAGGGTACCGGGGAGCTGTTTTTT. Amino acids: CASSIQGTGELFF. The whole variable domain, filled in from reference TRBV2 and TRBJ2-2, reads EPEVTQTPSHQVTQMGQEVILRCVPISNHLYFYWYRQILGQKVEFLVSFYNNEISEKSEIFDDQFSVERPDGSNFTLKIRSTKLEDSAMYFCASSIQGTGELFFGEGSRLTVL.

The chain combines TRBV7-2 with TRBJ1-2; D uncertain. V dropped 8 bases and J dropped 0 bases, with 10 bases sitting between them. Germline V gives CDR1 SGHTA, CDR2 FQGNSA. The CDR3 has 13 residues. CDR3 bases: TGTGCCAGCCGGAAAGGAGCTAACTATGGCTACACCTTC. Its translation is CASRKGANYGYTF.

The chain joins TRBV12-5 to TRBJ1-5; D call uncertain. CDR3 length: 13 amino acids. Germline V gene data show CDR1 as LGHNT and CDR2 as FRNRAP. V was shortened by 5 bases and J by 2 bases, with 7 bases between the two germline ends. The CDR3 DNA follows: TGTGCTAGTGGTCCCGGGGGCAATCAGCCCCAGCATTTT. Its protein is CASGPGGNQPQHF.

The chain joins TRBV12-2 to TRBJ2-5; the table's D gene call, TRBD2, was not cross checked with the DNA. TRBV12-2 is annotated as a pseudogene. This CDR3 is built from 17 residues. The CDR3 bases are TGTGCAAGTCGCTCCCTATGGCCGAGACTAGTTCGAGAGACCCAGTACTTC. It yields the protein CASRSLWPRLVRETQYF.

The chain carries TRBV5-1 and TRBJ1-6; D is possibly TRBD1 (6 bases). The germline V and J ends were trimmed by 4 bases and 11 bases, with 22 bases remaining between them. This CDR3 contains 16 residues. Germline V gene lookup returns CDR1 SGHRS and CDR2 YFSETQ. The CDR3, as DNA: TGCGCCAGCAGCCCCGGGCTCGGGACACCCAGACCACCCCTCCACTTT. Translated: CASSPGLGTPRPPLHF.